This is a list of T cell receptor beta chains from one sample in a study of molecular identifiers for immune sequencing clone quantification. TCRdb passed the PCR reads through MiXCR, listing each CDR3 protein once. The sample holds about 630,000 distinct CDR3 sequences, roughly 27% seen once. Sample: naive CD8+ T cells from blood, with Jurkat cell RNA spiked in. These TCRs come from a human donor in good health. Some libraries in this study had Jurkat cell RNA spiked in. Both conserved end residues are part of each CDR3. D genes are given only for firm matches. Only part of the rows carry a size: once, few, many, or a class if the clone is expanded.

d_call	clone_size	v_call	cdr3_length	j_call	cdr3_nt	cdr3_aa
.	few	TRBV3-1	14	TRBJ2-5	TGTGCCAGCAGCCAATTAAAAAACCAAGAGACCCAGTACTTC	CASSQLKNQETQYF
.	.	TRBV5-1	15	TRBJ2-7	TGCGCCAGCACCCCGGCGCATGGGGCGCAGGACGAGCAGTACTTC	CASTPAHGAQDEQYF
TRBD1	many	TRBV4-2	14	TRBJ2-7	TGTGCCAGCAGCCCGGACAGGTCTAACTACGAGCAGTACTTC	CASSPDRSNYEQYF
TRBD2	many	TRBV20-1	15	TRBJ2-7	TGCAGTGCTAGGGAGGGGACTAGCGGGAACTACGAGCAGTACTTC	CSAREGTSGNYEQYF
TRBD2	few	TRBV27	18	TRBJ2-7	TGTGCCAGCAGTTTGCGGACTAGCGGGAGGGACCTCTCCTACGAGCAGTACTTC	CASSLRTSGRDLSYEQYF
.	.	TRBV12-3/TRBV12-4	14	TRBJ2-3	TGTGCCTGCAGTTCCAGGGGAGGTACAGATACGCAGTATTTT	CACSSRGGTDTQYF
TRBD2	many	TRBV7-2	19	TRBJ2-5	TGTGCCAGCAGCTCCCTTAATGGCCAACTAGCGGGAGGGCCTGGGACCCAGTACTTC	CASSSLNGQLAGGPGTQYF
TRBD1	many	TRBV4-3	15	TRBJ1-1	TGCGCCAGCAGCCAAGATAGACAGGGCCACACTGAAGCTTTCTTT	CASSQDRQGHTEAFF
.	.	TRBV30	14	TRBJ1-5	TGTGCCTGGAGTAACGGAGATAGCAATCAGCCCCAGCATTTT	CAWSNGDSNQPQHF
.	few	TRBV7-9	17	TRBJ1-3	TGTGCCAGCAGCTTAGATTATGGGGGATCGGTTGGAAACACCATATATTTT	CASSLDYGGSVGNTIYF
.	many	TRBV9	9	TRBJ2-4	TGTGCCAGCAGCGCATCTGCGTCCTTC	CASSASASF
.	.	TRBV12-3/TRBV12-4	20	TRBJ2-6	TGTGCCAGCAGCCCAGGGACCGCACGCTACCCCCGGAGCGGGGCCAACGTCCTGACTTTC	CASSPGTARYPRSGANVLTF
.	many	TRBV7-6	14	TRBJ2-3	TGTGCCAGCAGCCCATGGAGAGGAGGAGATACGCAGTATTTT	CASSPWRGGDTQYF
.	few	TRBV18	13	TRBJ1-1	TGTGCCAGCTCACCCGAACAGAACACTGAAGCTTTCTTT	CASSPEQNTEAFF
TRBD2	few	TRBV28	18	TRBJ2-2	TGTGCCAGCAGTAACCCCCCTTCTAGCGGGGTGAACACCGGGGAGCTGTTTTTT	CASSNPPSSGVNTGELFF
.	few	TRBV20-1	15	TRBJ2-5	TGCAGTGCTAGAGACCTGACAGAGTACCAAGAGACCCAGTACTTC	CSARDLTEYQETQYF
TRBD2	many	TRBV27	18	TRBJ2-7	TGTGCCAGCAGGGAAGGACTAGCGGGGGGGTCGAGCTCCTACGAGCAGTACTTC	CASREGLAGGSSSYEQYF
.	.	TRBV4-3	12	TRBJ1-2	TGCGCCAGCAGCCAAACAGTGCCTGGCTACACCTTC	CASSQTVPGYTF
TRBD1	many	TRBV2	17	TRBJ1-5	TGTGCCAGCAGTGGACTCACCACAGGACAGGGAAGTCAGCCCCAGCATTTT	CASSGLTTGQGSQPQHF
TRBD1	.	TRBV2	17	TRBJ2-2	TGTGCCAGCAGCTTAGCACCCGGGACAGGGTGGACCGGGGAGCTGTTTTTT	CASSLAPGTGWTGELFF
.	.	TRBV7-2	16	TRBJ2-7	TGTGCCAGCAGCTTTTTCGGAATCACAGGAGCCTACGAGCAGTACTTC	CASSFFGITGAYEQYF
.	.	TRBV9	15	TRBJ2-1	TGTGCCAGCAGCGATGATCGGAATGCCTACAATGAGCAGTTCTTC	CASSDDRNAYNEQFF
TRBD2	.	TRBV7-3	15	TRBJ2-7	TGTGCCAGCAGCCCGACTAGCGGGAGGGGGTACGAGCAGTACTTC	CASSPTSGRGYEQYF
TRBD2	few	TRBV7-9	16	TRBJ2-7	TGTGCCAGCAGCTCCCAGACTAGCGGGGGGCCCTACGAGCAGTACTTC	CASSSQTSGGPYEQYF
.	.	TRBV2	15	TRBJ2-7	TGTGCCAGCAGCGCAGGGGCCCCGAGCACCTACGAGCAGTACTTC	CASSAGAPSTYEQYF
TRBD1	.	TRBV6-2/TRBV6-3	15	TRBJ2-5	TGTGCCAGCAACACGGACAGGGCGTACCAAGAGACCCAGTACTTC	CASNTDRAYQETQYF
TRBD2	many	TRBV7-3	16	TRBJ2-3	TGTGCCAGCAGCCTAAATGGGGGAGGGGGCACAGATACGCAGTATTTT	CASSLNGGGGTDTQYF
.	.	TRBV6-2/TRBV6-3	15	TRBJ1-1	TGTGCCAGCAGTAATGGGGCATGGTCAAACACTGAAGCTTTCTTT	CASSNGAWSNTEAFF
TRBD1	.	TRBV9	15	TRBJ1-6	TGTGCCAGCAGCGTAGGTGAGGACAGGTTTTCGCCCCTCCACTTT	CASSVGEDRFSPLHF
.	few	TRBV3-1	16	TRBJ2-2	TGTGCCAGCAGCCAAGGGTGGGGCAGATACACCGGGGAGCTGTTTTTT	CASSQGWGRYTGELFF
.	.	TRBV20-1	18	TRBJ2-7	TGCAGTGCCGGGGGGTGGGGGGACAACCCGCATGTAGCCGGTGAGCAGTACTTC	CSAGGWGDNPHVAGEQYF
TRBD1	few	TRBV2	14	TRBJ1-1	TGTGCCAGCAGTCAGGACAGGGGTGTTGCTGAAGCTTTCTTT	CASSQDRGVAEAFF
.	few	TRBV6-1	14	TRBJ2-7	TGTGCCAGCAGTGGAGCAGGTGTGGGATACGAGCAGTACTTC	CASSGAGVGYEQYF
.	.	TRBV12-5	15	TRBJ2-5	TGTGCTAGTGCCTTGTCCTGGGGGTTCTCAAAGACCCAGTACTTC	CASALSWGFSKTQYF
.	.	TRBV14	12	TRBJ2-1	TGTGCCAGCGGGGCTGGGGTTAGCGGGCAGTTCTTC	CASGAGVSGQFF
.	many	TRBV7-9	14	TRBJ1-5	TGTGCCAGCGGTCCTATTCCGCAAAATCAGCCCCAGCATTTT	CASGPIPQNQPQHF
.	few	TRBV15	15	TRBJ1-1	TGTGCCACCAGCACAGGGGCAGTAATGAACACTGAAGCTTTCTTT	CATSTGAVMNTEAFF
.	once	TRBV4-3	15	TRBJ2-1	TGCGCCAGCAGCCAGGGGCGGGGCTCCTACAATGAGCAGTTCTTC	CASSQGRGSYNEQFF
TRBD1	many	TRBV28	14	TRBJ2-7	TGTGCCAGCAGTTTAATGACAGGGGCCCACGAGCAGTACTTC	CASSLMTGAHEQYF
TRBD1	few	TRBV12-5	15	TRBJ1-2	TGTGCTAGTGGCCTCCCGACAGGGGGCAACTATGGCTACACCTTC	CASGLPTGGNYGYTF
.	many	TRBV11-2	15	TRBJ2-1	TGTGCCAGCAGCCGACAAGGACAGAAGTACAATGAGCAGTTCTTC	CASSRQGQKYNEQFF
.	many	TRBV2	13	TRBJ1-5	TGTGCCAGCAGTGAAAGAGGTAATCAGCCCCAGCATTTT	CASSERGNQPQHF
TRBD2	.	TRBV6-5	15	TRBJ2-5	TGTGCCAGCAGTTACGGAGCGGGAGGCAGAGAGACCCAGTACTTC	CASSYGAGGRETQYF
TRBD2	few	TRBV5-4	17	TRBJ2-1	TGTGCCAGCAGCTTGCTTTCGACGGGACTAGCGATCAATGAGCAGTTCTTC	CASSLLSTGLAINEQFF
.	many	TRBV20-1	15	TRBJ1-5	TGCAGTGCTAGAGATCAGAAGGGAAGGATTCAGCCCCAGCATTTT	CSARDQKGRIQPQHF
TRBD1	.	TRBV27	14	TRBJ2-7	TGTGCCAGCAGTTTAACTGGAACGGGACAGGAGGCGGACTTC	CASSLTGTGQEADF
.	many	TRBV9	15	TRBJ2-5	TGTGCCAGCAGCGTAGGAACTAGCTCTCGAGAGACCCAGTACTTC	CASSVGTSSRETQYF
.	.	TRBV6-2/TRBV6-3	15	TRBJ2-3	TGTGCCAGCTACCCGGCTCCGACAGGCACAGATACGCAGTATTTT	CASYPAPTGTDTQYF
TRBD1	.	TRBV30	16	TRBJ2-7	TGTGCCTGGAGTGTACAGGGGCCCCAGGGCTTGTACGAGCAGTACTTC	CAWSVQGPQGLYEQYF
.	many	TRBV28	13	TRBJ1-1	TGTGCCAGCAGTTTTCGTGGGGGCACTGAAGCTTTCTTT	CASSFRGGTEAFF
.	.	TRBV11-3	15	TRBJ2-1	TGTGCCAGCAGCTCGGCAGAGGACGCCTACAATGAGCAGTTCTTC	CASSSAEDAYNEQFF
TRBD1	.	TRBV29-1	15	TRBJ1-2	TGCAGCGTCAGTGTAGCCGGGACAGGACCTGATGGCTACACCTTC	CSVSVAGTGPDGYTF
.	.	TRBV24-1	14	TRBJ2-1	TGTGCCACCAGTGATTTGGAGGGAAGGGATGAGCAGTTCTTC	CATSDLEGRDEQFF
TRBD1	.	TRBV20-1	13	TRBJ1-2	TGCAGTGCTAGAGATCCAGGGGGCTATGGCTACACCTTC	CSARDPGGYGYTF
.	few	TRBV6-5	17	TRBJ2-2	TGTGCCAGCAGTTACTCGAGGATGCCAGGAAGGTCCGGGGAGCTGTTTTTT	CASSYSRMPGRSGELFF
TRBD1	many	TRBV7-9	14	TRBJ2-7	TGTGCCAGCAGCCTGACAGGGGGCTGGGACGAGCAGTACTTC	CASSLTGGWDEQYF
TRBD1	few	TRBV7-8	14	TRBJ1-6	TGTGCCAGCAGCCCATCGACAGGGCCATCACCCCTCCACTTT	CASSPSTGPSPLHF
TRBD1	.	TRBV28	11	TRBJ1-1	TGTGCCAGCAGCCAGACAGGGAGGGCTTTCTTT	CASSQTGRAFF
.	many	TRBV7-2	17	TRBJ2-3	TGTGCCAGCAGCTTCCCTAACCGGGGACTCTTAATAGATACGCAGTATTTT	CASSFPNRGLLIDTQYF